Shown below are 14 T cell receptor beta chains from a single sample sequenced in a study of blood T cell repertoires in COVID-19. The assay was immunoSEQ multiplex PCR, and TCRdb's table has in-frame clones only and misses some. The top ten hold approximately 18% of the sample, which has 150,000 to 200,000 clones, under 90% seen once. The sample was PBMCs or T cells enriched from blood (not recorded which). These receptors came from a man aged 55 to 70 who had recovered from COVID-19.

The CDR3 nucleotides read TGTGCCATCAGTCCGGGACAGGAACAAGAGACCCAGTACTTC. It encodes CAISPGQEQETQYF. This chain links TRBV10-3 with TRBJ2-5; 8 nucleotides agree with TRBD1. The germline V gene encodes CDR1 ENHRY and CDR2 SYGVKD. The CDR3 totals 14 residues. V was clipped by 5 bases and J by 2 bases; unmatched bases: 4.

V is TRBV6-5 and J is TRBJ1-5, with no clear D. The CDR3 extends over 14 amino acids. The V end lost 6 bases, the J end lost 0 bases, and 9 bases lay between the germline ends. Germline lookup yields CDR1 MNHEY and CDR2 SVGAGI. The CDR3 nucleotides are TGTGCCAGCAGGGGCAGGTATAGCAATCAGCCCCAGCATTTT. It encodes CASRGRYSNQPQHF.

This rearrangement joins TRBV29-1 to TRBJ2-5; TRBD2 matches at 7 bases. The CDR3 is made up of 14 amino acids. Germline CDR1 reads SQVTM; CDR2 reads ANQGSEA. J lost 9 bases, V lost 5 bases, and 15 bases had no gene match. The CDR3 is CSVTPIDRSGAQYF. The CDR3 coding sequence is TGCAGCGTTACCCCCATTGACCGAAGCGGGGCCCAGTACTTC. The variable domain in full, with the rest retrieved from reference TRBV29-1 and TRBJ2-5, is SAVISQKPSRDICQRGTSLTIQCQVDSQVTMMFWYRQQPGQSLTLIATANQGSEATYESGFVIDKFPISRPNLTFSTLTVSNMSPEDSSIYLCSVTPIDRSGAQYFGPGTRLLVL.

CDR3 sequence (DNA): TGCAGTGCACAGGGGGCGGCTGAAGCTTTCTTT. Translating gives CSAQGAAEAFF. The rearrangement joins TRBV20-1 to TRBJ1-1; 9 nucleotides line up with TRBD1. This CDR3 contains 11 residues. Germline-derived CDR1 and CDR2 are DFQATT and SNEGSKA (reference sequence). V dropped 6 bases and J dropped 6; count of bases not matched to a gene: 2.

The V gene is TRBV27, the J gene TRBJ2-7; 7 bases are a match to TRBD1. Looked up from germline, CDR1 is MNHEY and CDR2 is SMNVEV (reference sequence). V was pared by 5 bases and J by 2 bases, with 9 bases of the junction left unmatched. CDR3 length: 15 amino acids. The CDR3 DNA reads TGTGCCAGCAGTCCTACCACAGGGGACCCCTACGAGCAGTACTTC. Translating gives CASSPTTGDPYEQYF.

This clone was seen a single time. The chain carries TRBV7-2 and TRBJ1-1; D not resolved. Trimming cost V 1 base and J 1 base, with 4 bases left between them. Germline CDR1 SGHTA, CDR2 FQGNSA. CDR3 size: 13 residues. This CDR3 is CASSLGENTEAFF. CDR3 bases: TGTGCCAGCAGCTTAGGAGAGAACACTGAAGCTTTCTTT. Variable domain in full (rest from reference TRBV7-2 and TRBJ1-1): GAGVSQSPSNKVTEKGKDVELRCDPISGHTALYWYRQSLGQGLEFLIYFQGNSAPDKSGLPSDRFSAERTGGSVSTLTIQRTQQEDSAVYLCASSLGENTEAFFGQGTRLTVV.

This clone was seen only once. The V call is TRBV4-1, the J call TRBJ1-1; 11 bases match TRBD1. The ends lost 2 bases at V and 1 base at J; junction bases unmatched: 6. CDR3 length: 17 amino acids. Germline-derived CDR1 and CDR2 are MGHRA and YSYEKL. CDR3 sequence reads: CASSQRGTGGKNTEAFF. The CDR3 DNA reads as TGCGCCAGCAGCCAACGTGGGACAGGGGGAAAGAACACTGAAGCTTTCTTT.

The V and J genes are TRBV30 and TRBJ1-2; possibly TRBD1 for D (5 bases). CDR1 is GTSNPN and CDR2 is SVGIG in the germline V gene (reference sequence). This CDR3 contains 13 residues. The V and J ends lost 4 bases and 8 bases respectively, with 17 bases between them. This chain's CDR3 is CAWILYGGEGYTF. The CDR3 nucleotides read TGTGCCTGGATCCTCTACGGAGGGGAGGGCTACACCTTC. The whole variable domain, remainder taken from reference TRBV30 and TRBJ1-2, is SQTIHQWPATLVQPVGSPLSLECTVEGTSNPNLYWYRQAAGRGLQLLFYSVGIGQISSEVPQNLSASRPQDRQFILSSKKLLLSDSGFYLCAWILYGGEGYTFGSGTRLTVV.

The chain links TRBV19 to TRBJ1-2; no clear D gene. V lost 3 bases and J 4 bases, leaving 12 bases between the germline ends. The CDR3 loop spans 14 amino acids. The germline V gene encodes CDR1 LNHDA and CDR2 SQIVND (reference sequence). The CDR3 loop is CASSISRNSYGYTF. CDR3 coding DNA: TGTGCCAGTAGTATTTCCAGGAACAGCTATGGCTACACCTTC. Looking up the rest from reference TRBV19 and TRBJ1-2 gives the full variable domain: DGGITQSPKYLFRKEGQNVTLSCEQNLNHDAMYWYRQDPGQGLRLIYYSQIVNDFQKGDIAEGYSVSREKKESFPLTVTSAQKNPTAFYLCASSISRNSYGYTFGSGTRLTVV.

The V gene is TRBV7-2, the J gene TRBJ1-2, with 8 bases aligning to TRBD1. CDR1 and CDR2 (germline): SGHTA, FQGNSA. This CDR3 has 14 residues. The ends lost 1 base at V and 8 bases at J; junction bases unmatched: 6. CDR3 in DNA: TGTGCCAGCAGCTTAGGGCAGGGGGCGCGAGGCTACACCTTC. This encodes CASSLGQGARGYTF.

The V gene is TRBV5-4, the J gene TRBJ2-5, with a tentative D call TRBD1 (6 bases). Germline CDR1 and CDR2: SGHNT and YYREEE (reference sequence). The CDR3 covers 13 residues. V lost 1 base and J lost 5, with 9 bases in between. The CDR3 region is CASSLTGLETQYF. The DNA of the CDR3 is TGTGCCAGCAGCTTGACAGGGCTGGAGACCCAGTACTTC.

This chain connects TRBV24-1 to TRBJ1-2; TRBD1 might be the D (5 bases). Germline CDR1 KGHDR, CDR2 SFDVKD. With 4 bases removed from V and 2 bases from J, the gap between germline ends came to 10 bases. The CDR3 consists of 14 residues. The CDR3 protein is CATSESQVNYGYTF. CDR3 in DNA: TGTGCCACCAGTGAGTCACAGGTGAACTATGGCTACACCTTC.

In the case of this clone: Its ends do not fully match the called genes, so a read error is possible. This chain connects TRBV28 to TRBJ1-4, with a weak D call TRBD1 (5 bases). The CDR3 has 14 amino acids. Per the germline V gene, CDR1 is MDHEN and CDR2 is SYDVKM. This CDR3 reads CVSKKTGGEEKLFF. The CDR3 DNA sequence: TGTGTCAGCAAGAAGACCGGGGGAGAGGAAAAACTGTTTTTT.

V and J are TRBV28 and TRBJ2-1; a possible D gene is TRBD1 (6 bases). This CDR3 is 15 amino acids long. Germline assignment: CDR1 MDHEN and CDR2 SYDVKM. V lost 6 bases, J lost 2 bases, and 14 bases lay in between. The CDR3 loop is CASRERQVTYNEQFF. Here the CDR3 DNA reads TGTGCCAGCAGGGAACGACAGGTTACCTACAATGAGCAGTTCTTC.